This T cell receptor (beta chain) was sequenced in a study of cytomegalovirus exposure and HLA in healthy donors. V lost 9 bases and J lost 8, with 19 bases in between. The CDR3 contains 13 residues. Per the germline V gene, CDR1 is LNHDA and CDR2 is SQIVND (reference sequence). The primer mix had 60 Vbeta and 13 Jbeta primers. Clones were read by immunoSEQ multiplex PCR, and TCRdb kept only the in-frame ones, dropping some. The sample holds around 280,000 clones, about 90% seen once. The TCR comes from a woman younger than 35 in good health and CMV-seronegative. The sequenced material came from PBMCs. The V call is TRBV19, the J call TRBJ1-1; TRBD1 might be the D (6 bases). The CDR3 loop reads CASSVGTPPEAFF. The CDR3 DNA follows: TGTGCCAGCTCTGTCGGGACACCCCCCGAAGCTTTCTTT.